One and the same sample provided the 5 T cell receptor beta chains below, sequenced in a study of CD8 T cells in ankylosing spondylitis. Study-wide results and limits: Made up of about eight highly homologous variants, a TCR beta motif appeared characteristic of ankylosing spondylitis blood.

Each CDR3 protein is one row after TCRdb ran MiXCR on the 5' RACE reads. This table holds about 800,000 distinct CDR3 sequences, roughly 10% found once. What these receptors recognize is not known. Material for sequencing was blood, either unsorted or a sorted T cell fraction (not recorded which). These TCRs come from a male donor with ankylosing spondylitis.

The chain has TRBV27 and TRBJ1-2; 8 nucleotides align to TRBD1. V lost 2 bases and J lost 4; bases outside the gene matches: 3. The germline V gene encodes CDR1 MNHEY and CDR2 SMNVEV (reference sequence). The CDR3 has 14 amino acids. The DNA of the CDR3 is TGTGCCAGCAGTTTAGACAGGGGCATCTATGGCTACACCTTC. Translation: CASSLDRGIYGYTF.

This chain links TRBV5-1 with TRBJ2-5, with D uncertain. Germline CDR1 reads SGHRS; CDR2 reads YFSETQ. Deletions cut 5 bases from V and 1 base from J, with 15 bases between. The CDR3 extends over 15 amino acids. The CDR3 DNA reads TGCGCCAGCAGGAAAAGCACCTACATCCAAGAGACCCAGTACTTC. It translates to CASRKSTYIQETQYF.

V is TRBV12-3 or TRBV12-4 and J is TRBJ2-1; 9 positions match TRBD2. The CDR3 has 18 amino acids. CDR3 sequence: CTCSYRGLALTVGNEQFF. CDR3 DNA: TGTACCTGCAGTTACCGCGGACTAGCGCTAACTGTCGGGAATGAGCAGTTCTTC.

This clonotype was seen a handful of times. This rearrangement joins TRBV24-1 to TRBJ2-1; 10 bases map to TRBD2. Per germline, CDR1 KGHDR and CDR2 SFDVKD. With V trimmed by 10 bases and J by 4 bases, 12 bases remained unmatched. This CDR3 has 16 amino acids. Here the CDR3 DNA reads TGTGCCACTGCGGATCCAGCGGGAGGGCCATACAATGAGCAGTTCTTC. This gives the protein CATADPAGGPYNEQFF.

In this sample, this clonotype turned up many times. The rearrangement links TRBV20-1 to TRBJ1-4; no firm D call. Trimming shortened V by 0 bases and J by 0 bases, and 8 bases separated the two germline ends. CDR1 is DFQATT, CDR2 SNEGSKA, per germline (reference sequence). There are 15 residues in the CDR3. Here the CDR3 DNA reads TGCAGTGCTAGAGATAGCCAGTCAACTAATGAAAAACTGTTTTTT. The encoded protein is CSARDSQSTNEKLFF.